What follows is one TCR beta chain and its context. The antigen is unknown. These data belong to a study of T-cell memory formation after mild COVID-19. General study findings and limits: Balance between CD4 and CD8 was seen in clones contracting day 15 to 85, and a CD4+ lean was seen in later expanders.

Trimming pared 5 bases from V and 3 bases from J, leaving 15 bases between. This CDR3 region has 15 residues. CDR1 SGHDT and CDR2 YYEEEE come from the germline V gene. Using its own MiXCR run on the 5' RACE reads, TCRdb lists one record per CDR3 protein. The sample holds approximately 12,000 distinct CDR3 sequences; roughly 15% are singletons and the top ten take 55%. Sequenced sample: PBMCs or a T cell subset sorted from them (not recorded which). This chain links TRBV5-6 with TRBJ1-5; the D gene is possibly TRBD1 (5 bases). The clonotype was recovered from a young man who had mild COVID-19 (a few samples of this study predate the infection). Cell type and time point are not known. The CDR3 bases are TGTGCCAGCAGGCGGTGGAGGGGCCCCAATCAGCCCCAGCATTTT. It encodes CASRRWRGPNQPQHF.